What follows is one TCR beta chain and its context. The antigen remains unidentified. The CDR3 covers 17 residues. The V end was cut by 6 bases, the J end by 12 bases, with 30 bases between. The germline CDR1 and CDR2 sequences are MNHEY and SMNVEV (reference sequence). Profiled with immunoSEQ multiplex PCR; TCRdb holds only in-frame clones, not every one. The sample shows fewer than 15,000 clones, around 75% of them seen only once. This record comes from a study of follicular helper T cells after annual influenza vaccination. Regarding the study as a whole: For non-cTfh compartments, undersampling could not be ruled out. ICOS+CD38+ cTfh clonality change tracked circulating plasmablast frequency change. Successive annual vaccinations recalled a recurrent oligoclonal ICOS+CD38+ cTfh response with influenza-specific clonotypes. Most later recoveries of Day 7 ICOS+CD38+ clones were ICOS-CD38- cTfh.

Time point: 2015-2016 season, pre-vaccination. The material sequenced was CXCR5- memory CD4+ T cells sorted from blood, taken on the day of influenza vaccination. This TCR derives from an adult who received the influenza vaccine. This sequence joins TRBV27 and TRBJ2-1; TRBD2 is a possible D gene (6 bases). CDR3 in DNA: TGTGCCAGCAGGTCCCACTCCCGGGACTCCACAACCTTGCGGCAGTTCTTC. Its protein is CASRSHSRDSTTLRQFF.